This T cell receptor (beta chain) was captured in a study of blood T cell repertoires in COVID-19. Study at large: Donors in the United States, Italy and Spain gave samples during acute or convalescent COVID-19. The analysed material was cDNA or gDNA that came from T cells, B-cell-depleted T cells, or PBMCs.

Per the original data handling: Estimation of nucleated cell counts relied on the amplification of reference gene primers. Only in-frame clones appear in the TCRdb table, and some are missing; sequencing was by immunoSEQ multiplex PCR. The DNA was the basis for D and trimming; V, J and clone size are from that table. Here the sample spans over 300,000 clones, about 90% being singletons. Per the germline V gene, CDR1 is LNHDA and CDR2 is SQIVND (reference sequence). V was clipped by 0 bases and J by 1 base, with 16 bases between them. The CDR3 is made up of 18 amino acids. Sequenced material: peripheral blood. The rearrangement uses TRBV19 and TRBJ1-5; D is undetermined. This sequence originates from a man aged 18 to 29 who had recovered from COVID-19. The CDR3 spells CASSIDHVSSTSNQPQHF. The DNA of the CDR3 is TGTGCCAGTAGTATAGACCACGTTAGTAGTACGAGCAATCAGCCCCAGCATTTT.